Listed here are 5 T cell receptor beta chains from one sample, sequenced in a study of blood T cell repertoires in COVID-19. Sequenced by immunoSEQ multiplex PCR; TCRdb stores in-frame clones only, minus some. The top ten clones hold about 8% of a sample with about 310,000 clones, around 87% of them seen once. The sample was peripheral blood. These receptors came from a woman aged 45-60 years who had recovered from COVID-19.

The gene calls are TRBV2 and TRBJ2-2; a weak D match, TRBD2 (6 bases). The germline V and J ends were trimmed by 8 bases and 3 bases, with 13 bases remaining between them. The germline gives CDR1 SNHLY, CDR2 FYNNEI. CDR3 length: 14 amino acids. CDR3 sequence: CASGTLLYTGELFF. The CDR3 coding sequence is TGTGCCAGCGGGACTCTCCTTTACACCGGGGAGCTGTTTTTT.

The CDR3 bases are TGCAGCGTAAAGACAGGGGGTTATGGCTACACCTTC. Its translation is CSVKTGGYGYTF. The chain uses TRBV29-1 and TRBJ1-2; 9 bases line up with TRBD1. CDR1 is SQVTM and CDR2 is ANQGSEA in the germline V gene. The CDR3 contains 12 residues. The trim removed 6 bases at V and 5 bases at J, leaving 4 bases unmatched.

The CDR3 DNA follows: TGTGCCAGTGGGACAATCGACTATGGCTACACCTTC. It translates to CASGTIDYGYTF. The chain is built from TRBV6-5 and TRBJ1-2; possibly TRBD1 for D (6 bases). The CDR3 is made up of 12 amino acids. Trimming left V 9 bases short and J 3 bases short, with 11 bases between. Germline V gene sequence: CDR1 MNHEY, CDR2 SVGAGI.

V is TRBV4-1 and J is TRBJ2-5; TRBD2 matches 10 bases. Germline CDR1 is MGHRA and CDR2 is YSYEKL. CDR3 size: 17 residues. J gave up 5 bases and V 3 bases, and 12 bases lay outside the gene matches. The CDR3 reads CASSHGSGGAVGETQYF. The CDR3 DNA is TGCGCCAGCAGCCATGGAAGCGGGGGGGCCGTAGGGGAGACCCAGTACTTC.

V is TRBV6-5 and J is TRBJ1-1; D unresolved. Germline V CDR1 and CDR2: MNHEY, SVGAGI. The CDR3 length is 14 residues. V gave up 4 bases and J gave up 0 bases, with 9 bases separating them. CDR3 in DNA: TGTGCCAGCAGTTTCTCTTCCATGAACACTGAAGCTTTCTTT. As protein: CASSFSSMNTEAFF.